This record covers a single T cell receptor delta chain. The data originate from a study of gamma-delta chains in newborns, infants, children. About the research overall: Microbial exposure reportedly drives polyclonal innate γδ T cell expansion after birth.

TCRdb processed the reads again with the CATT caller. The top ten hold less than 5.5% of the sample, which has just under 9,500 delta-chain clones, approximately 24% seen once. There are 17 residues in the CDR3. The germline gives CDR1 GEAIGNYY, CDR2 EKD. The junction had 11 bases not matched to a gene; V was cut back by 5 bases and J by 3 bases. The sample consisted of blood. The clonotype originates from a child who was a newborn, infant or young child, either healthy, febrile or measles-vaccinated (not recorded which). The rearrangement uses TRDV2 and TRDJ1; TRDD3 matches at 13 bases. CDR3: CACVKLGDTVESDKLIF. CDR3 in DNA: TGTGCCTGTGTGAAACTGGGGGATACGGTTGAATCCGATAAACTCATCTTT.